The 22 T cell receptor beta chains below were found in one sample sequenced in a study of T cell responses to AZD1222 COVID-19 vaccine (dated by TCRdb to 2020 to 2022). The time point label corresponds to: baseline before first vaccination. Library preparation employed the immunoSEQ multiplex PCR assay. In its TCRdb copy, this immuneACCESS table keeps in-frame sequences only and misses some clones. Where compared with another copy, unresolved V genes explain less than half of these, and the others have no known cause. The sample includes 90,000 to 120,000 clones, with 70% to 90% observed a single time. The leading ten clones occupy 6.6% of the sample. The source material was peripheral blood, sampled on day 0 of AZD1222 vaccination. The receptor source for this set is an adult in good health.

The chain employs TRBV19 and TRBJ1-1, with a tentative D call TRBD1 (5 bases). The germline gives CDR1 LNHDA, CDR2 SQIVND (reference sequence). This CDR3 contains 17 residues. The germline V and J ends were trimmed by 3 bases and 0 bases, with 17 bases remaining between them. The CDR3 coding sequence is TGTGCCAGTAGTATCGGTGGGGGACGGAATCTGAACACTGAAGCTTTCTTT. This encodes CASSIGGGRNLNTEAFF.

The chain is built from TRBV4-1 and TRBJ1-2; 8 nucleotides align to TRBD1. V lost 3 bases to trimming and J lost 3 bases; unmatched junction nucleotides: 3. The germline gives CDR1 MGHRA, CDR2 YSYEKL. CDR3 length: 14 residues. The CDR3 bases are TGCGCCAGCAGCCATTCGACAGGGGACTATGGCTACACCTTC. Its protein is CASSHSTGDYGYTF.

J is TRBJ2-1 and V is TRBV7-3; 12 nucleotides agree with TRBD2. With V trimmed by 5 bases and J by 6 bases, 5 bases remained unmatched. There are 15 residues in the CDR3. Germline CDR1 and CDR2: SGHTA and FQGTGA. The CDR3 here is CASSLGLAGFNEQFF. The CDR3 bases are TGTGCCAGCAGCCTAGGACTAGCGGGATTCAATGAGCAGTTCTTC.

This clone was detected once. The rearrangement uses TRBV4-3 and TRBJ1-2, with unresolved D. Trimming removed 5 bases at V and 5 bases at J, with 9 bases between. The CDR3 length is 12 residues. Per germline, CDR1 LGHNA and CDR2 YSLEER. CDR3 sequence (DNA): TGCGCCAGCAGCGGGGTAGGGTATGGCTACACCTTC. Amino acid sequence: CASSGVGYGYTF.

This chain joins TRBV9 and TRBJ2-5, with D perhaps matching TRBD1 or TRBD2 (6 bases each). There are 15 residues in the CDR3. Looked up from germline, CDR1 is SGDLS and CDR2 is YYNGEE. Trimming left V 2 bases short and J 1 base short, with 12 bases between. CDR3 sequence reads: CASSVQGGIQETQYF. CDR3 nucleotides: TGTGCCAGCAGCGTCCAAGGGGGGATCCAAGAGACCCAGTACTTC.

CDR3 protein: CASSHEARGRGTGELFF. CDR3 DNA: TGTGCCAGCAGCCATGAAGCCCGTGGGAGGGGCACCGGGGAGCTGTTTTTT. V usage is TRBV7-2 and J usage is TRBJ2-2; TRBD2 agrees at 7 bases. Losses at the gene ends were 5 bases for V and 4 bases for J; bases not matched to a gene: 13. There are 17 residues in the CDR3. Germline CDR1 SGHTA, CDR2 FQGNSA.

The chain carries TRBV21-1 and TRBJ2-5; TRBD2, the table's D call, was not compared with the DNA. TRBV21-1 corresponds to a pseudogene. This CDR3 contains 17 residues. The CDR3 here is CASSKKIGLAVLRTQYF. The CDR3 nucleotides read TGTGCCAGCAGCAAAAAGATCGGACTAGCGGTCCTCCGGACCCAGTACTTC.

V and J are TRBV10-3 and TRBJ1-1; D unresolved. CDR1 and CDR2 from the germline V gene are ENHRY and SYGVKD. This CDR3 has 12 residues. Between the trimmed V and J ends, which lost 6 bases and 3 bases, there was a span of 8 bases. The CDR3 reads CAISASDTEAFF. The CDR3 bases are TGTGCCATCAGCGCTTCTGACACTGAAGCTTTCTTT.

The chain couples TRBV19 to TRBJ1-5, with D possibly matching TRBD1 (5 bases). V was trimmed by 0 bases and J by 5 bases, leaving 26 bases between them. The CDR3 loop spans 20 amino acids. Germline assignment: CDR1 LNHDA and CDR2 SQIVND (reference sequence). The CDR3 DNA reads TGTGCCAGTAGTATAGATACCACCGGGACCAAAAGAATAAAGGATCAGCCCCAGCATTTT. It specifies CASSIDTTGTKRIKDQPQHF.

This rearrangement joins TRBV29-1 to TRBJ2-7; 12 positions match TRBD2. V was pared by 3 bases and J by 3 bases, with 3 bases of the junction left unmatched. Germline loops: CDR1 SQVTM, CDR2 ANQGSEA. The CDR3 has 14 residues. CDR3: CSVETSGSFYEQYF. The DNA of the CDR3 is TGCAGCGTTGAGACTAGCGGGAGTTTCTACGAGCAGTACTTC.

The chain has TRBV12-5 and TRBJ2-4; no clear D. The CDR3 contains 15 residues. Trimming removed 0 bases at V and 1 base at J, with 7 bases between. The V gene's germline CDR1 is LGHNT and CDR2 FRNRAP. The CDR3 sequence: CASGLVSFAKNIQYF. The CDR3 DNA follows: TGTGCTAGTGGTTTGGTAAGTTTCGCCAAAAACATTCAGTACTTC.

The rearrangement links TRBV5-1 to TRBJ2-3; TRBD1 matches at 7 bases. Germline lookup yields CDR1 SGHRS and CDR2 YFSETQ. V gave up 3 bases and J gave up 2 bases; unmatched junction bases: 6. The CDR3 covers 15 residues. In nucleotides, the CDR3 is TGCGCCAGCAGCTCGGACAGGCTCGACACAGATACGCAGTATTTT. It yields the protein CASSSDRLDTDTQYF.

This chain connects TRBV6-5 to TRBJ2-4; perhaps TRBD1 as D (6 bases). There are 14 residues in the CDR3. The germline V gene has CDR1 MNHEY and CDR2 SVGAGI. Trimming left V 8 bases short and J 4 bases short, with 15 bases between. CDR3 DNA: TGTGCCAGCGCCCCGGACAGCGCAAAAAACATTCAGTACTTC. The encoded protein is CASAPDSAKNIQYF.

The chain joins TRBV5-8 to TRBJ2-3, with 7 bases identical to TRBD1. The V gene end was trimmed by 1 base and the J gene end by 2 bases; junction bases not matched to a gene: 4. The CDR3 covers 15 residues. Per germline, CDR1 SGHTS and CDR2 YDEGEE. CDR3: CASSLYRGSTDTQYF. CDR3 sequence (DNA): TGTGCCAGCAGCTTGTACAGGGGCTCCACAGATACGCAGTATTTT.

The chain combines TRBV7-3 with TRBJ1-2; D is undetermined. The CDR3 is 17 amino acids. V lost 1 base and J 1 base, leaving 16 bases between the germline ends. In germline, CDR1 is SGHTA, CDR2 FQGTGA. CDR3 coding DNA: TGTGCCAGCAGCTTAAACGGGGTTCGCAACTTTAACTATGGCTACACCTTC. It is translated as CASSLNGVRNFNYGYTF. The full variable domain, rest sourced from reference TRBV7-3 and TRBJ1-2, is GAGVSQTPSNKVTEKGKYVELRCDPISGHTALYWYRQSLGQGPEFLIYFQGTGAADDSGLPNDRFFAVRPEGSVSTLKIQRTERGDSAVYLCASSLNGVRNFNYGYTFGSGTRLTVV.

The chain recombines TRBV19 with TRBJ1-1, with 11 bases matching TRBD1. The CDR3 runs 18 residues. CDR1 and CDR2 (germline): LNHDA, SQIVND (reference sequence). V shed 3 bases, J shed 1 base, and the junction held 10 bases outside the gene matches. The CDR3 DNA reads TGTGCCAGTAGTATTTACCCCCGGACAGGGGGCAAGAACACTGAAGCTTTCTTT. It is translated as CASSIYPRTGGKNTEAFF.

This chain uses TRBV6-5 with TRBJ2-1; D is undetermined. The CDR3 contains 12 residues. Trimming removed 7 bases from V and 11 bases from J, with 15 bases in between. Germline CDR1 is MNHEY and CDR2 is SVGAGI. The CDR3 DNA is TGTGCCAGCACCCTGACAACCGGGCAGCAGTTCTTC. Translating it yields CASTLTTGQQFF.

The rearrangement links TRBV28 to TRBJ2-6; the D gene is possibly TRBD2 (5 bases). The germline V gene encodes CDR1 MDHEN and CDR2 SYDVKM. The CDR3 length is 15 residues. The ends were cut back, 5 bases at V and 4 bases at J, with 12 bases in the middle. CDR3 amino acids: CASSPRTGGANVLTF. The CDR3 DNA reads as TGTGCCAGCAGTCCACGCACGGGAGGGGCCAACGTCCTGACTTTC.

CDR3: CASSQVGGPREQFF. Here the CDR3 DNA reads TGTGCCAGCAGCCAAGTGGGAGGGCCGCGGGAGCAGTTCTTC. This rearrangement joins TRBV3-1 (or the pseudogene TRBV3-2) to TRBJ2-1; 7 positions agree with TRBD2. Germline CDR1 LGHDT, CDR2 YNNKEL (reference sequence). The CDR3 runs 14 residues. The J segment lost 10 bases and the V segment lost 1 base, leaving 7 bases of the junction unmatched.

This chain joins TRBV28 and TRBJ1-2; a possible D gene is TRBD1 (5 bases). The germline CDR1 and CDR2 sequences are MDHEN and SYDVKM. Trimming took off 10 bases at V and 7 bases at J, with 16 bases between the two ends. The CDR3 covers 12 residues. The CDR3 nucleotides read TGTGCCATCTTGCCCTGGGGGGGTGGCTACACCTTC. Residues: CAILPWGGGYTF.

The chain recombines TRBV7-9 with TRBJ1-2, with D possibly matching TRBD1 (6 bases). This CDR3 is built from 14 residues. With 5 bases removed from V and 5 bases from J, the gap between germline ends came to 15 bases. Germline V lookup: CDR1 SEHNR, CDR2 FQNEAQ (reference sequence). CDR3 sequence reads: CASSQRGADYGYTF. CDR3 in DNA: TGTGCCAGCAGCCAGCGGGGGGCGGATTATGGCTACACCTTC.

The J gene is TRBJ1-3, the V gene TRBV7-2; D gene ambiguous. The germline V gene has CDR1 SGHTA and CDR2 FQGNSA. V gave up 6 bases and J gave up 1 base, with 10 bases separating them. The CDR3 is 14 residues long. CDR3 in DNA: TGTGCCAGCAGACTTACCCTATCTGGAAACACCATATATTTT. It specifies CASRLTLSGNTIYF.